The 28 T cell receptor beta chains presented below share a single source sample, sequenced in a study of post-analysis software for immune sequencing data. Study results and caveats: Controls had lower frequencies than patients of 4 or 5 TRBV segments, which included TRBV5-6, TRBV5-1 and TRBV20-1.

Unique molecular identifiers were present in the TCR beta cDNA libraries. TCRdb re-analysed the PCR reads in MiXCR, keeping a single row per CDR3 protein. The sample has 380,000 or so distinct CDR3 sequences, around a third seen once. Their target antigens are unknown. The sample consisted of blood. The receptors here all came from a girl under 18 with multiple sclerosis.

This chain joins TRBV7-9 and TRBJ2-3; no clear D. The CDR3 spans 13 residues. The ends were cut back, 2 bases at V and 6 bases at J, with 9 bases in the middle. Germline CDR1 is SEHNR and CDR2 is FQNEAQ (reference sequence). CDR3 in amino acids: CASSLLLGDTQYF. CDR3 nucleotides: TGTGCCAGCAGCTTACTTCTCGGGGATACGCAGTATTTT.

The chain joins TRBV5-1 to TRBJ2-1, with TRBD2 matching 12 bases. CDR1 and CDR2 from the germline V gene are SGHRS and YFSETQ. The V segment lost 4 bases and the J segment 5 bases; nucleotides outside the gene matches: 7. The length of the CDR3 is 16 residues. The CDR3 reads CASSQLPSGGDNEQFF. The CDR3, as DNA: TGCGCCAGCAGCCAACTCCCTAGCGGGGGGGACAATGAGCAGTTCTTC.

V usage is TRBV13 and J usage is TRBJ2-7; D remains unclear. Trimming shortened V by 0 bases and J by 3 bases, and 12 bases separated the two germline ends. Per germline, CDR1 PRHDT and CDR2 FYEKMQ (reference sequence). The CDR3 is 15 amino acids. The DNA for the CDR3 is TGTGCCAGCAGCTTAGGGGAACACCCCTTCTACGAGCAGTACTTC. Translating gives CASSLGEHPFYEQYF.

The CDR3 loop is CASTDFNYGGLTEAFF. CDR3 DNA sequence: TGTGCCAGCACCGACTTCAACTACGGGGGGCTAACTGAAGCTTTCTTT. V is TRBV7-6 and J is TRBJ1-1; D is perhaps TRBD1 (6 bases). V was trimmed by 7 bases and J by 5 bases, leaving 23 bases between them. The CDR3 extends over 16 amino acids. Germline V gene data show CDR1 as SGHVS and CDR2 as FNYEAQ.

CDR3 sequence (DNA): TGTGCCAGCAGCTTAGCGGTAGCGGGGGGGGAGACCCAGTACTTC. It is translated as CASSLAVAGGETQYF. The V call is TRBV7-2, the J call TRBJ2-7; 11 nucleotides match TRBD2. Gene TRBJ2-5 matches the end of the DNA better, so the J call may be wrong. The CDR3 sequence is 15 residues long. Looked up from germline, CDR1 is SGHTA and CDR2 is FQGNSA.

CDR3 bases: TGTGCCAGCAGTGGACAGGGGGTTACCTACAATGAGCAGTTCTTC. Its translation: CASSGQGVTYNEQFF. The V and J genes are TRBV12-3 or TRBV12-4 and TRBJ2-1; 10 bases map to TRBD1. CDR3 length: 15 residues. J lost 2 bases, V lost 5 bases, and 3 bases had no gene match.

The table lists this clonotype with a few counts. The chain is built from TRBV4-2 and TRBJ1-1; 12 bases align to TRBD1. This CDR3 has 16 residues. Trimming cost V 4 bases and J 5 bases; bases outside gene matches: 8. CDR1 is LGHNA and CDR2 is YNFKEQ in the germline V gene. CDR3 coding DNA: TGTGCCAGCAGCCTCCGGGACAGGGGGCGAGAGACTGAAGCTTTCTTT. Amino acid sequence: CASSLRDRGRETEAFF.

The V call is TRBV19, the J call TRBJ2-1, with TRBD1 matching 11 bases. The CDR3 sequence is 13 residues long. V gave up 8 bases and J gave up 8 bases; unmatched junction bases: 5. Germline-derived CDR1 and CDR2 are LNHDA and SQIVND (reference sequence). The CDR3 region has the DNA TGTGCCAGTTCGGACAGGGGGCTGGATGAGCAGTTCTTC. Its translation: CASSDRGLDEQFF.

The chain combines TRBV21-1 with TRBJ2-2; the D call TRBD1 from the table was never checked on the DNA. TRBV21-1 is reported as a pseudogene. This CDR3 comprises 15 residues. The CDR3 sequence is CASSTGTGHTGELFF. In DNA form, the CDR3 reads TGTGCCAGCAGCACCGGGACAGGGCACACCGGGGAGCTGTTTTTT.

This clonotype was seen more than once but under ten times. This chain uses TRBV7-9 with TRBJ2-3; the D is unclear. V gave up 2 bases and J gave up 2 bases, with 14 bases separating them. The CDR3 totals 16 residues. The germline CDR1 and CDR2 sequences are SEHNR and FQNEAQ (reference sequence). The CDR3 DNA follows: TGTGCCAGCAGCTTATTAGGCCCGACCCTCACAGATACGCAGTATTTT. Protein product: CASSLLGPTLTDTQYF.

This clonotype was seen more than once but under ten times. V is TRBV7-3 and J is TRBJ2-1; 7 nucleotides line up with TRBD2. V shed 1 base, J shed 6 bases, and the junction held 6 bases outside the gene matches. CDR1 and CDR2 (germline): SGHTA, FQGTGA. This CDR3 is 15 amino acids long. CDR3 sequence reads: CASSLSPGRANEQFF. In DNA, the CDR3 is TGTGCCAGCAGCTTAAGCCCGGGGAGGGCCAATGAGCAGTTCTTC.

This clonotype showed up just a few times. V gene TRBV11-2 combines with J gene TRBJ2-1; 11 bases agree with TRBD2. V lost 5 bases and J lost 4; bases outside the gene matches: 7. This CDR3 region has 16 residues. The germline gives CDR1 SGHAT, CDR2 FQNNGV. The CDR3 DNA sequence: TGTGCCAGCAGCCAGGAGAGACTAGCGGGGTACAATGAGCAGTTCTTC. Its protein is CASSQERLAGYNEQFF. The full variable domain, with the rest looked up from reference TRBV11-2 and TRBJ2-1, is EAGVAQSPRYKIIEKRQSVAFWCNPISGHATLYWYQQILGQGPKLLIQFQNNGVVDDSQLPKDRFSAERLKGVDSTLKIQPAKLEDSAVYLCASSQERLAGYNEQFFGPGTRLTVL.

The rearrangement links TRBV5-1 to TRBJ2-5, with TRBD2 matching 10 bases. This CDR3 has 17 amino acids. The germline CDR1 and CDR2 sequences are SGHRS and YFSETQ. Losses at the gene ends were 0 bases for V and 3 bases for J; bases not matched to a gene: 8. The CDR3 sequence is CASSLAQLAGREETQYF. The CDR3 DNA is TGCGCCAGCAGCTTGGCCCAACTAGCGGGGCGAGAAGAGACCCAGTACTTC.

This clonotype was observed a handful of times. The rearrangement links TRBV7-2 to TRBJ2-3; D is tentatively TRBD1 or TRBD2 (5 bases each). The CDR3 is made up of 16 amino acids. The ends were cut back, 5 bases at V and 0 bases at J, with 15 bases in the middle. CDR1 is SGHTA, CDR2 FQGNSA, per germline. The CDR3 sequence: CASSRGQGWSTDTQYF. As DNA, the CDR3 is TGTGCCAGCAGCAGAGGGCAGGGTTGGAGCACAGATACGCAGTATTTT.

This chain's CDR3 is CSARDLKEQGHNEQFF. As DNA, the CDR3 is TGCAGTGCTAGAGATCTCAAAGAACAGGGACACAATGAGCAGTTCTTC. V and J are TRBV20-1 and TRBJ2-1, with TRBD1 as a possible D gene (6 bases). Trimming took off 0 bases at V and 5 bases at J, with 17 bases between the two ends. The CDR3 consists of 16 residues. Germline CDR1 is DFQATT and CDR2 is SNEGSKA (reference sequence).

J is TRBJ2-3 and V is TRBV10-3; D may be TRBD1 (7 bases). CDR1 is ENHRY, CDR2 SYGVKD, per germline. V was trimmed by 2 bases and J by 4 bases, leaving 19 bases between them. The CDR3 length is 17 residues. CDR3 residues: CAISEGGGQDSADTQYF. The CDR3 bases are TGTGCCATCAGTGAGGGGGGAGGACAGGACAGCGCAGATACGCAGTATTTT.

Remarks on this clonotype: The germline gene is not matched at one end of the junction; a read error may be the cause. The chain is built from TRBV15 and TRBJ2-1; 9 bases are a match to TRBD2. This CDR3 has 16 amino acids. Germline V gene lookup returns CDR1 LNHNV and CDR2 YYDKDF (reference sequence). DNA for the CDR3: TGTGCCACCAGCAGAGATAGGTCTAGCGGGAACAATGGGCAGTTCTTC. It yields the protein CATSRDRSSGNNGQFF.

The genes are TRBV19 and TRBJ2-7, with TRBD1 matching over 8 bases. Germline trimming cut 1 base from V and 7 bases from J; bases unmatched to any gene: 12. CDR3 size: 16 residues. Germline V gene lookup returns CDR1 LNHDA and CDR2 SQIVND (reference sequence). The CDR3 region has the DNA TGTGCCAGTAGTATAGGGGCAGGGGGCAGCTATCGGGAGCAGTACTTC. This translates into CASSIGAGGSYREQYF.

This clonotype was counted a few times. The CDR3 protein is CASSQGRQGRYNSPLHF. As DNA, the CDR3 is TGCGCCAGCAGCCAGGGCCGACAGGGCCGATATAATTCACCCCTCCACTTT. The chain is built from TRBV4-1 and TRBJ1-6; TRBD1 agrees at 7 bases. The V segment lost 3 bases and the J segment 4 bases; nucleotides outside the gene matches: 9. From germline, CDR1 is MGHRA and CDR2 YSYEKL. This CDR3 has 17 residues.

This clonotype appeared a few times. V usage is TRBV10-3 and J usage is TRBJ2-1, with 8 bases identical to TRBD1. Per germline, CDR1 ENHRY and CDR2 SYGVKD. Trimming at V came to 8 bases and at J to 4 bases, leaving 7 bases not matched to a gene. The length of the CDR3 is 14 residues. The CDR3 nucleotides are TGTGCCATCCGGTTTGGACAGGGTTACAATGAGCAGTTCTTC. It specifies CAIRFGQGYNEQFF.

There are many counts of this clonotype. DNA for the CDR3: TGTGCCAGCAGTTACTCCTCAGGGGGCGCTTCTGGCTACACCTTC. The encoded protein is CASSYSSGGASGYTF. This chain joins TRBV6-5 and TRBJ1-2; 8 bases agree with TRBD1. Germline assignment: CDR1 MNHEY and CDR2 SVGAGI. The trim removed 0 bases at V and 7 bases at J, leaving 7 bases unmatched. This CDR3 region has 15 residues.

This rearrangement joins TRBV7-9 to TRBJ2-7; 7 bases fit TRBD1. V shed 3 bases and J 2 bases; nucleotides not matched to a gene: 4. The CDR3 is 14 residues long. Per germline, CDR1 SEHNR and CDR2 FQNEAQ (reference sequence). CDR3 nucleotide sequence: TGTGCCAGCAGCTTCCCGGGACAGACCTACGAGCAGTACTTC. It codes for CASSFPGQTYEQYF.

This clonotype was seen a handful of times. The chain recombines TRBV7-3 with TRBJ2-3; possibly TRBD1 or TRBD2 for D (5 bases each). The length of the CDR3 is 14 residues. The V end lost 6 bases, the J end lost 5 bases, and 15 bases lay between the germline ends. Per germline, CDR1 SGHTA and CDR2 FQGTGA. The CDR3 region is CASSEGPSEDTQYF. The CDR3 DNA reads TGTGCCAGCAGTGAGGGACCTTCTGAAGATACGCAGTATTTT.

This clonotype was observed a handful of times. This chain uses TRBV20-1 with TRBJ2-5; maybe TRBD1 (5 bases). V lost 6 bases and J lost 3, with 11 bases in between. Germline V gene lookup returns CDR1 DFQATT and CDR2 SNEGSKA (reference sequence). This CDR3 spans 12 amino acids. The CDR3 protein is CSAEPTEETQYF. The CDR3 DNA is TGCAGTGCCGAACCGACAGAAGAGACCCAGTACTTC.

This chain joins TRBV27 and TRBJ2-1; 9 bases are a match to TRBD2. The V gene's germline CDR1 is MNHEY and CDR2 SMNVEV (reference sequence). Trimming at V came to 9 bases and at J to 1 base, leaving 7 bases not matched to a gene. The CDR3 is 15 residues long. CDR3 residues: CASTSGGWSYNEQFF. The CDR3 region has the DNA TGTGCCAGTACAAGCGGGGGGTGGTCCTACAATGAGCAGTTCTTC.

This clonotype was observed at least ten times. The chain links TRBV5-5 to TRBJ2-6; D remains unclear. CDR1 is SGHKS and CDR2 is YYEKEE in the germline V gene (reference sequence). The CDR3 covers 14 residues. Trimming stripped 4 bases from V and 1 base from J, with 6 bases between. CDR3 amino acids: CASSQLSGANVLTF. The CDR3 DNA reads as TGTGCCAGCAGCCAGCTATCTGGGGCCAACGTCCTGACTTTC.

This clonotype was seen at least ten times. The rearrangement links TRBV7-2 to TRBJ2-7, with TRBD2 matching 11 bases. Germline CDR1 is SGHTA and CDR2 is FQGNSA. CDR3 length: 15 amino acids. V shed 2 bases and J 1 base; nucleotides not matched to a gene: 1. CDR3 sequence reads: CASSLTSGGSYEQYF. CDR3 nucleotide sequence: TGTGCCAGCAGCTTAACTAGCGGGGGATCCTACGAGCAGTACTTC.

This clonotype appeared a single time. This chain uses TRBV3-1 with TRBJ2-7; TRBD1 or TRBD2 may be the D gene (6 bases each). With 10 bases removed from V and 6 bases from J, the gap between germline ends came to 25 bases. There are 15 residues in the CDR3. CDR1 and CDR2 from the germline V gene are LGHDT and YNNKEL (reference sequence). The CDR3 nucleotides read TGTGCCATCAGTGAAAGACAGGTGGAGGGCTCCGAGCAGTACTTC. Encoded protein: CAISERQVEGSEQYF.